This T cell receptor beta chain was captured in a study of identical twins. Whole-study results and caveats: Models underestimated out-of-frame TCR alpha sharing in monozygotic twins. The degree of excess twin sharing was weaker in beta out-of-frame sequences.

TCRdb ran MiXCR on the 5' RACE reads and lists one entry per CDR3 protein. Here the sample spans about 890,000 distinct CDR3 sequences, 12% being singletons. This clonotype was counted many times. Its specificity is not known. This CDR3 has 14 residues. V was clipped by 3 bases and J by 6 bases; unmatched bases: 1. The same sample was also studied in work on yellow fever vaccine responses in identical twins.

This receptor was obtained from a woman aged 18 to 35 in good health. The material sequenced was PBMCs. The gene calls are TRBV12-3 or TRBV12-4 and TRBJ2-3, with TRBD2 matching 12 bases. CDR3 coding DNA: TGTGCCAGCAGTTTGACTAGCGGGGGTGATACGCAGTATTTT. Its protein product is CASSLTSGGDTQYF.